These 21 T cell receptor beta chains came from one sample sequenced in a study of cytomegalovirus exposure and HLA in healthy donors. Measured with immunoSEQ multiplex PCR; TCRdb has only the in-frame clones, and not every one. The sample records over 200,000 clones, roughly 84% being singletons. The sequenced sample consisted of PBMCs. The receptors stem from a woman aged 18-29 years in good health and CMV-seropositive.

In regard to this clone: The same CDR3 arises from other DNA sequences in this sample as well. V usage is TRBV27 and J usage is TRBJ2-1, with D possibly TRBD2 on 6 matching bases. Trimming took 2 bases from V and 7 from J, leaving 6 bases between them. The CDR3 sequence is 12 residues long. Per germline, CDR1 MNHEY and CDR2 SMNVEV (reference sequence). The CDR3, as DNA: TGTGCCAGCAGTTTAGGGGGGAATGAGCAGTTCTTC. This gives the protein CASSLGGNEQFF.

The J gene is TRBJ1-2, the V gene TRBV30; 7 bases map to TRBD1. V shed 3 bases, J shed 4 bases, and the junction held 8 bases outside the gene matches. CDR3 length equals 14 residues. Germline V CDR1 and CDR2: GTSNPN, SVGIG (reference sequence). CDR3 in DNA: TGTGCCTGGAGGGTACGGGACAGCTCCTATGGCTACACCTTC. The encoded protein is CAWRVRDSSYGYTF.

The chain combines TRBV28 with TRBJ1-5; TRBD1 matches at 8 bases. The germline V gene encodes CDR1 MDHEN and CDR2 SYDVKM. With V trimmed by 3 bases and J by 7 bases, 5 bases remained unmatched. The CDR3 sequence is 14 residues long. The CDR3 DNA reads TGTGCCAGCAGTTTTTCAGGGGGCGGCCAGCCCCAGCATTTT. It encodes CASSFSGGGQPQHF.

This rearrangement joins TRBV6-5 to TRBJ2-3, with unresolved D. Germline V gene data show CDR1 as MNHEY and CDR2 as SVGAGI. There are 15 residues in the CDR3. Trimming cost V 0 bases and J 3 bases, with 10 bases left between them. CDR3: CASSYSFSGTDTQYF. The DNA of the CDR3 is TGTGCCAGCAGTTACTCGTTCTCCGGGACAGATACGCAGTATTTT.

The V and J genes are TRBV7-8 and TRBJ2-1; TRBD2 matches at 10 bases. V lost 3 bases, J lost 1 base, and 3 bases stayed unmatched. The germline gives CDR1 SGHVS, CDR2 FQNEAQ. This CDR3 is 16 amino acids long. CDR3 amino acids: CASSLPTSGSYNEQFF. In DNA form, the CDR3 reads TGTGCCAGCAGCTTGCCGACTAGCGGGTCCTACAATGAGCAGTTCTTC.

This clone was seen a single time. The chain carries TRBV30 and TRBJ2-5; D may be TRBD2 (6 bases). Germline V gene data show CDR1 as GTSNPN and CDR2 as SVGIG (reference sequence). This CDR3 has 14 amino acids. V was shortened by 1 base and J by 2 bases, with 11 bases between the two germline ends. CDR3 residues: CAWSGGLLQETQYF. CDR3 nucleotide sequence: TGTGCCTGGAGTGGAGGACTACTTCAAGAGACCCAGTACTTC.

This clone has a single count. This rearrangement joins TRBV28 to TRBJ1-5, with no clear D. This CDR3 is built from 12 residues. The germline V and J ends were trimmed by 5 bases and 6 bases, with 8 bases remaining between them. From germline, CDR1 is MDHEN and CDR2 SYDVKM. CDR3 coding DNA: TGTGCCAGCAGTCCTTTAATTCAGCCCCAGCATTTT. Translating it yields CASSPLIQPQHF.

This clone has a handful of counts. The genes are TRBV30 and TRBJ2-7; maybe TRBD2 (6 bases). Looked up from germline, CDR1 is GTSNPN and CDR2 is SVGIG (reference sequence). The CDR3 covers 14 residues. V was clipped by 0 bases and J by 3 bases, with 12 bases between them. The CDR3 protein is CAWSVLEGSYEQYF. The CDR3 DNA is TGTGCCTGGAGTGTACTGGAGGGCAGCTACGAGCAGTACTTC.

This chain connects TRBV6-5 to TRBJ1-5, with D maybe TRBD1 (5 bases). The germline V gene encodes CDR1 MNHEY and CDR2 SVGAGI. The CDR3 extends over 13 amino acids. The V end lost 4 bases, the J end lost 7 bases, and 11 bases lay between the germline ends. Here the CDR3 reads CASSWGVDQPQHF. DNA of the CDR3: TGTGCCAGCAGTTGGGGGGTTGACCAGCCCCAGCATTTT.

The rearrangement joins TRBV7-6 to TRBJ1-2; weak D call: TRBD1 (6 bases). Germline lookup yields CDR1 SGHVS and CDR2 FNYEAQ. The CDR3 sequence is 13 residues long. V lost 5 bases, J lost 8 bases, and 15 bases lay in between. The CDR3 sequence is CASSLGGGSGYTF. In DNA, the CDR3 is TGTGCCAGCAGCCTGGGAGGGGGGAGCGGCTACACCTTC.

The chain joins TRBV5-4 to TRBJ1-5; perhaps TRBD1 as D (6 bases). V was trimmed by 0 bases and J by 7 bases, leaving 11 bases between them. The germline gives CDR1 SGHNT, CDR2 YYREEE (reference sequence). The CDR3 length is 14 residues. CDR3 sequence reads: CASSLDGGGQPQHF. The CDR3 region has the DNA TGTGCCAGCAGCTTGGATGGGGGCGGACAGCCCCAGCATTTT.

The chain has TRBV27 and TRBJ1-1, with 7 positions matching TRBD1. J lost 3 bases, V lost 4 bases, and 8 bases had no gene match. Germline CDR1 MNHEY, CDR2 SMNVEV (reference sequence). This CDR3 region has 15 residues. CDR3 in amino acids: CASSSLYDRDTEAFF. In nucleotides, the CDR3 is TGTGCCAGCAGTTCCCTCTATGACAGGGACACTGAAGCTTTCTTT.

V and J are TRBV11-1 and TRBJ2-5, with 8 bases aligning to TRBD2. The junction had 20 bases not matched to a gene; V was cut back by 5 bases and J by 3 bases. Looked up from germline, CDR1 is SGHAT and CDR2 is FQDESV (reference sequence). The CDR3 has 19 amino acids. CDR3 in amino acids: CASSPRWRLANLKKETQYF. In nucleotides, the CDR3 is TGTGCCAGCAGCCCCCGGTGGAGACTAGCGAACCTAAAGAAAGAGACCCAGTACTTC.

The genes are TRBV30 and TRBJ2-7; 8 bases line up with TRBD2. The germline V gene has CDR1 GTSNPN and CDR2 SVGIG (reference sequence). V lost 0 bases and J lost 5; bases outside the gene matches: 12. The CDR3 runs to 16 residues. The CDR3 protein is CAWSVFVGAGEHEQYF. The CDR3, as DNA: TGTGCCTGGAGTGTATTTGTTGGAGCGGGAGAGCACGAGCAGTACTTC.

Comment on this clone: A junction boundary mismatches the germline segment, possibly from a read error. The chain links TRBV2 to TRBJ2-5; 8 bases agree with TRBD2. This CDR3 has 12 residues. Germline CDR1 is SNHLY and CDR2 is FYNNEI. CDR3 DNA: TGTGCCGCGGGGGGCACCCCTGAGATCCAGTACTTC. Amino acid sequence: CAAGGTPEIQYF.

V is TRBV28 and J is TRBJ2-5; 12 bases fit TRBD1. Germline V gene lookup returns CDR1 MDHEN and CDR2 SYDVKM. V shed 7 bases, J shed 7 bases, and the junction held 7 bases outside the gene matches. The CDR3 is 14 amino acids. The CDR3 reads CASIRDRGPGTQYF. DNA of the CDR3: TGTGCCAGCATCCGGGACAGGGGGCCCGGGACCCAGTACTTC.

The CDR3 region has the DNA TGCAGCGACAAACGGGAGGGCCTAGTGAATGAGCAGTTCTTC. Protein sequence: CSDKREGLVNEQFF. The chain employs TRBV29-1 and TRBJ2-1; 8 nucleotides match TRBD2. Germline CDR1 is SQVTM and CDR2 is ANQGSEA. The CDR3 sequence is 14 residues long. V shed 7 bases and J 7 bases; nucleotides not matched to a gene: 12.

V usage is TRBV5-1 and J usage is TRBJ1-1, with 11 bases fitting TRBD1. The J segment lost 4 bases and the V segment lost 4 bases, leaving 12 bases of the junction unmatched. Germline CDR1 and CDR2: SGHRS and YFSETQ. The CDR3 contains 17 residues. In DNA form, the CDR3 reads TGCGCCAGCAGCCCGAGCCGGACAGGGGGCCTGGGCACTGAAGCTTTCTTT. Its protein is CASSPSRTGGLGTEAFF. Full variable domain (rest looked up from reference TRBV5-1 and TRBJ1-1): KAGVTQTPRYLIKTRGQQVTLSCSPISGHRSVSWYQQTPGQGLQFLFEYFSETQRNKGNFPGRFSGRQFSNSRSEMNVSTLELGDSALYLCASSPSRTGGLGTEAFFGQGTRLTVV.

The chain couples TRBV18 to TRBJ2-7; 8 bases are shared with TRBD1. The CDR3 is 15 amino acids. Germline-derived CDR1 and CDR2 are KGHSH and LQKENI. V shed 1 base, J shed 2 bases, and the junction held 4 bases outside the gene matches. The CDR3 DNA sequence: TGTGCCAGCTCACCACTGACAGGGGACCCCTACGAGCAGTACTTC. Its protein product is CASSPLTGDPYEQYF.

The CDR3 loop is CASSPVVAGNQETQYF. CDR3 nucleotides: TGCGCCAGCAGCCCGGTAGTAGCGGGAAACCAAGAGACCCAGTACTTC. The gene calls are TRBV5-1 and TRBJ2-5; 8 nucleotides align to TRBD2. The CDR3 totals 16 residues. CDR1 is SGHRS, CDR2 YFSETQ, per germline. Losses at the gene ends were 4 bases for V and 0 bases for J; bases not matched to a gene: 8.

The genes are TRBV5-4 and TRBJ2-7; D ambiguous. Germline assignment: CDR1 SGHNT and CDR2 YYREEE (reference sequence). Trimming took 3 bases from V and 2 from J, leaving 9 bases between them. This CDR3 spans 13 amino acids. DNA for the CDR3: TGTGCCAGCAGCTCCGATGAGACCTACGAGCAGTACTTC. This encodes CASSSDETYEQYF.